This TCR beta chain was sequenced during a study of T cell clonotyping in hematopoietic cell transplantation. Regarding the study as a whole: Higher Inverse Simpson Index values in graft donor and pretransplant recipient predicted broader posttransplant TCR diversity. After transplant, recipient diversity fell while pathologically expanded clonotypes grew through day 180.

The CDR3 consists of 15 residues. V lost 5 bases and J lost 3, with 13 bases in between. The germline gives CDR1 LGHNA, CDR2 YSLEER. As regards this clone: What it binds is not known.

The method was immunoSEQ multiplex PCR; TCRdb's version includes in-frame clones alone and lacks a portion of them. The sample includes more than 7,000 clones, almost 85% seen only once; the top ten take approximately 33%. Recipients were bled about 28 days pretransplant and at posttransplant days 30, 100, 180. This receptor was obtained from a female patient aged 30 to 40 who had an allogeneic stem cell transplant, so the T cells may come from the graft donor. Some clones in this sample may be carry-over from other donors' samples. The sequencing here drew on PBMCs, taken 180 days after allogeneic stem cell transplant. V and J are TRBV4-3 and TRBJ2-2; tentative D call: TRBD2 (6 bases). This CDR3 is CASSMRDRDTGELFF. Written as DNA, the CDR3 is TGCGCCAGCAGCATGCGGGATCGGGACACCGGGGAGCTGTTTTTT.